This passage covers 31 T cell receptor beta chains from one sample sequenced in a study of lymphopenia after photon versus proton radiotherapy. Libraries were prepared by immunoSEQ multiplex PCR; TCRdb keeps only in-frame clonotypes and omits some of them. Of roughly 42,000 clones in the sample, 85% to 90% are singletons; the top ten hold approximately 2.1%. The input for sequencing was peripheral blood, taken from a patient treated with photon-based radiotherapy. These receptors were obtained from a man in his forties or fifties with gastric cancer.

V and J are TRBV9 and TRBJ1-6; D is perhaps TRBD1 (5 bases). The CDR3 is 15 amino acids. V shed 3 bases and J shed 7 bases, with 14 bases lying between them. Germline CDR1 and CDR2: SGDLS and YYNGEE. In DNA, the CDR3 is TGTGCCAGCAGCGAATATGGGGGTACGAATTCACCCCTCCACTTT. It codes for CASSEYGGTNSPLHF.

The chain couples TRBV18 to TRBJ1-1; 10 bases agree with TRBD1. Germline CDR1 and CDR2: KGHSH and LQKENI. CDR3 size: 15 residues. Trimming took 3 bases from V and 7 from J; bases not matched to a gene: 8. CDR3 nucleotide sequence: TGTGCCAGCTCACCCCCGACAGGGGGCGGGGGTGAAGCTTTCTTT. This codes for CASSPPTGGGGEAFF.

This clone has a handful of counts. This chain uses TRBV5-6 with TRBJ2-7; D gene uncertain. The CDR3 is 15 amino acids. Per germline, CDR1 SGHDT and CDR2 YYEEEE. V lost 0 bases, J lost 2 bases, and 12 bases lay in between. Here the CDR3 reads CASSLAVGWTYEQYF. CDR3 DNA sequence: TGTGCCAGCAGCTTGGCTGTGGGGTGGACCTACGAGCAGTACTTC.

The chain has TRBV30 and TRBJ1-6; no firm D call. The CDR3 runs to 16 residues. CDR1 is GTSNPN and CDR2 is SVGIG in the germline V gene (reference sequence). V lost 4 bases to trimming and J lost 0 bases, with 13 bases between them. Here the CDR3 reads CAWTAGRFSYNSPLHF. CDR3 nucleotides: TGTGCCTGGACCGCCGGCAGATTCTCCTATAATTCACCCCTCCACTTT.

CDR3: CASSPRTGGTDTQYF. The CDR3 coding sequence is TGTGCCAGCAGCCCCCGGACAGGGGGCACAGATACGCAGTATTTT. J is TRBJ2-3 and V is TRBV5-4; 9 bases line up with TRBD1. The germline CDR1 and CDR2 sequences are SGHNT and YYREEE (reference sequence). V shed 4 bases, J shed 1 base, and the junction held 4 bases outside the gene matches. This CDR3 has 15 amino acids.

This sequence joins TRBV30 and TRBJ1-2; the D gene is possibly TRBD1 (5 bases). Germline-derived CDR1 and CDR2 are GTSNPN and SVGIG (reference sequence). There are 12 residues in the CDR3. V lost 1 base, J lost 4 bases, and 7 bases lay in between. CDR3: CAWSGQGYGYTF. The DNA of the CDR3 is TGTGCCTGGAGTGGTCAGGGCTATGGCTACACCTTC. Drawing the rest from reference TRBV30 and TRBJ1-2, the complete variable domain is SQTIHQWPATLVQPVGSPLSLECTVEGTSNPNLYWYRQAAGRGLQLLFYSVGIGQISSEVPQNLSASRPQDRQFILSSKKLLLSDSGFYLCAWSGQGYGYTFGSGTRLTVV.

The chain combines TRBV4-3 with TRBJ1-2, with 10 bases identical to TRBD1. J lost 7 bases, V lost 1 base, and 3 bases had no gene match. This CDR3 is built from 14 residues. Per the germline V gene, CDR1 is LGHNA and CDR2 is YSLEER. CDR3 residues: CASSQVTGGSGYTF. The CDR3 bases are TGCGCCAGCAGCCAAGTGACAGGGGGCTCTGGCTACACCTTC.

This sequence joins TRBV5-6 and TRBJ2-7, with 7 bases lining up with TRBD1. Looked up from germline, CDR1 is SGHDT and CDR2 is YYEEEE. V dropped 1 base and J dropped 2; count of bases not matched to a gene: 9. The CDR3 is 16 residues long. In DNA form, the CDR3 reads TGTGCCAGCAGCTTGTTTCTGGGACAGCCACCCTACGAGCAGTACTTC. This gives the protein CASSLFLGQPPYEQYF.

The chain recombines TRBV18 with TRBJ1-2; D not resolved. V was pared by 0 bases and J by 8 bases, with 13 bases between. From germline, CDR1 is KGHSH and CDR2 LQKENI. The CDR3 sequence is 14 residues long. The CDR3 DNA sequence: TGTGCCAGCTCACCACCATCGGTGGAGGGCGGCTACACCTTC. As protein: CASSPPSVEGGYTF.

In this sample, this clone turned up a few times. The chain employs TRBV18 and TRBJ1-5; D gene uncertain. This CDR3 region has 13 residues. With 3 bases removed from V and 3 bases from J, the gap between germline ends came to 6 bases. The germline V gene has CDR1 KGHSH and CDR2 LQKENI. This CDR3 reads CASSPDINQPQHF. The CDR3 nucleotides read TGTGCCAGCTCACCCGACATCAATCAGCCCCAGCATTTT.

The chain joins TRBV9 to TRBJ2-7, with TRBD2 matching over 7 bases. J lost 3 bases, V lost 4 bases, and 7 bases had no gene match. The CDR3 has 14 amino acids. Germline V gives CDR1 SGDLS, CDR2 YYNGEE. The CDR3 bases are TGTGCCAGCAGCCCTTATGGGGGGGACTACGAGCAGTACTTC. Its protein product is CASSPYGGDYEQYF.

The rearrangement uses TRBV11-3 and TRBJ2-2; possibly TRBD2 for D (5 bases). Germline CDR1 and CDR2: SGHNT and YENEEA. This CDR3 has 18 amino acids. With 5 bases removed from V and 4 bases from J, the gap between germline ends came to 23 bases. CDR3 protein: CASSPGGSVTITTGELFF. Here the CDR3 DNA reads TGTGCCAGCAGCCCCGGAGGCTCCGTGACAATTACCACCGGGGAGCTGTTTTTT. Together with reference TRBV11-3 and TRBJ2-2, the CDR3 gives the full variable domain: EAGVVQSPRYKIIEKKQPVAFWCNPISGHNTLYWYLQNLGQGPELLIRYENEEAVDDSQLPKDRFSAERLKGVDSTLKIQPAELGDSAVYLCASSPGGSVTITTGELFFGEGSRLTVL.

The CDR3: CASSRGGGGDTQYF. The CDR3 coding sequence is TGTGCCAGCAGCCGGGGGGGCGGGGGGGATACGCAGTATTTT. The V call is TRBV7-2, the J call TRBJ2-3, with 8 nucleotides matching TRBD2. Losses at the gene ends were 5 bases for V and 6 bases for J; bases not matched to a gene: 7. The CDR3 loop spans 14 amino acids. Germline V gene lookup returns CDR1 SGHTA and CDR2 FQGNSA.

The chain employs TRBV19 and TRBJ1-2; the match to TRBD1 covers 7 bases. CDR1 is LNHDA and CDR2 is SQIVND in the germline V gene (reference sequence). This CDR3 spans 13 amino acids. J was trimmed by 7 bases and V by 10 bases; bases with no gene match: 12. CDR3 protein: CATRRQGESGYTF. For the CDR3, the DNA is TGTGCCACCCGCCGACAGGGTGAGAGTGGCTACACCTTC.

CDR3 region: CASSQVGGRDRAKPGELFF. In nucleotides, the CDR3 is TGCGCCAGCAGCCAAGTAGGTGGGCGGGACAGGGCGAAGCCCGGGGAGCTGTTTTTT. The chain carries TRBV4-1 and TRBJ2-2; 9 bases line up with TRBD1. V trimming: 1 base; J trimming: 6 bases; junction bases outside the gene matches: 15. The CDR3 is 19 residues long. Germline-derived CDR1 and CDR2 are MGHRA and YSYEKL.

The V gene is TRBV27, the J gene TRBJ2-7, with 8 bases aligning to TRBD1. The CDR3 extends over 14 amino acids. CDR1 and CDR2 from the germline V gene are MNHEY and SMNVEV (reference sequence). V shed 5 bases, J shed 3 bases, and the junction held 6 bases outside the gene matches. CDR3 region: CASSLTDRGYEQYF. CDR3 DNA sequence: TGTGCCAGCAGTCTCACTGACAGGGGCTACGAGCAGTACTTC.

As regards this clone: Other DNA sequences in this sample translate to the same CDR3. The rearrangement links TRBV11-2 to TRBJ2-3; 7 bases fit TRBD2. CDR3 length equals 14 residues. The V gene's germline CDR1 is SGHAT and CDR2 FQNNGV. V shed 5 bases and J 5 bases; nucleotides not matched to a gene: 7. The CDR3 DNA reads TGTGCCAGCAGCCCATCCCCGGGGGGAGATACGCAGTATTTT. Translation: CASSPSPGGDTQYF.

The chain carries TRBV19 and TRBJ2-5, with D perhaps matching TRBD2 (6 bases). Germline V gives CDR1 LNHDA, CDR2 SQIVND (reference sequence). The V end was cut by 4 bases, the J end by 1 base, with 10 bases between. The CDR3 sequence is 14 residues long. The chain's CDR3 is CASSTWDSQETQYF. The CDR3 region has the DNA TGTGCCAGTAGTACTTGGGACTCCCAAGAGACCCAGTACTTC.

The chain recombines TRBV6-5 with TRBJ2-7; D is perhaps TRBD2 (5 bases). Germline CDR1 MNHEY, CDR2 SVGAGI. The CDR3 loop spans 14 amino acids. V gave up 11 bases and J gave up 2 bases, with 19 bases separating them. CDR3 DNA: TGTGCCTCCAAGTGGGAGACTAACACCTACGAGCAGTACTTC. Translation gives CASKWETNTYEQYF.

The rearrangement joins TRBV7-9 to TRBJ1-2; a weak D match, TRBD1 (5 bases). CDR3 length: 14 residues. V lost 4 bases, J lost 8 bases, and 17 bases lay in between. Germline V CDR1 and CDR2: SEHNR, FQNEAQ (reference sequence). CDR3 protein: CASSSPGRALGYTF. DNA of the CDR3: TGTGCCAGCAGCTCCCCCGGCAGGGCACTCGGCTACACCTTC. Drawing the rest from reference TRBV7-9 and TRBJ1-2, the complete variable domain is DTGVSQNPRHKITKRGQNVTFRCDPISEHNRLYWYRQTLGQGPEFLTYFQNEAQLEKSRLLSDRFSAERPKGSFSTLEIQRTEQGDSAMYLCASSSPGRALGYTFGSGTRLTVV.

J is TRBJ2-3 and V is TRBV7-3, with TRBD1 matching 7 bases. CDR1 SGHTA and CDR2 FQGTGA come from the germline V gene. There are 13 residues in the CDR3. With 4 bases clipped from V and 5 bases from J, the junction kept 3 bases outside the gene matches. CDR3 DNA sequence: TGTGCCAGCAGCTCAGGGGGTGGAGATACGCAGTATTTT. Translated: CASSSGGGDTQYF. The variable domain in full, with the rest retrieved from reference TRBV7-3 and TRBJ2-3, is GAGVSQTPSNKVTEKGKYVELRCDPISGHTALYWYRQSLGQGPEFLIYFQGTGAADDSGLPNDRFFAVRPEGSVSTLKIQRTERGDSAVYLCASSSGGGDTQYFGPGTRLTVL.

The rearrangement links TRBV7-9 to TRBJ2-1; D is perhaps TRBD2 (6 bases). The germline V gene has CDR1 SEHNR and CDR2 FQNEAQ (reference sequence). This CDR3 spans 15 amino acids. The germline V and J ends were trimmed by 8 bases and 4 bases, with 18 bases remaining between them. CDR3 DNA sequence: TGTGCCAGCGCGCGTAAGGGACTGTCTTACAATGAGCAGTTCTTC. Translation gives CASARKGLSYNEQFF.

The chain employs TRBV19 and TRBJ1-6; D unclear. The V gene lost 7 bases and the J gene lost 7 bases, with 29 bases spanning the gap. Per germline, CDR1 LNHDA and CDR2 SQIVND (reference sequence). This CDR3 has 19 amino acids. CDR3 DNA: TGTGCCAGTACAGATCGGGTACTTTTAAGGGATGGGAGAAATTCACCCCTCCACTTT. Amino acids: CASTDRVLLRDGRNSPLHF.

The CDR3 region is CASSPDTSGFDNEQFF. CDR3 in DNA: TGTGCCAGTAGTCCCGACACTAGCGGGTTCGACAATGAGCAGTTCTTC. This chain links TRBV19 with TRBJ2-1, with 9 bases that match TRBD2. The germline V gene encodes CDR1 LNHDA and CDR2 SQIVND (reference sequence). This CDR3 spans 16 amino acids. Trimming took 5 bases from V and 5 from J; bases not matched to a gene: 10.

The CDR3 DNA sequence: TGTGCCAGCAGCTTAGAGAGGCGCGGGGCTCAGTACTTC. Translated: CASSLERRGAQYF. The V gene is TRBV7-2, the J gene TRBJ2-7; tentatively, D is TRBD2 (6 bases). CDR3 size: 13 residues. Between the trimmed V and J ends, which lost 1 base and 10 bases, there was a span of 14 bases. Germline-derived CDR1 and CDR2 are SGHTA and FQGNSA.

This chain joins TRBV7-9 and TRBJ1-2, with a possible D match to TRBD1 (5 bases). The germline CDR1 and CDR2 sequences are SEHNR and FQNEAQ (reference sequence). Trimming removed 1 base at V and 6 bases at J, with 9 bases between. This CDR3 comprises 13 residues. The CDR3 loop reads CASSLDRRDGYTF. CDR3 nucleotides: TGTGCCAGCAGCTTAGACAGGAGGGATGGCTACACCTTC.

Only one count was recorded for this clone. The chain is built from TRBV7-8 and TRBJ1-1; no clear D gene. Looked up from germline, CDR1 is SGHVS and CDR2 is FQNEAQ. V was cut by 5 bases and J by 0 bases, with 10 bases left in between. CDR3 length: 14 amino acids. CDR3 in DNA: TGTGCCAGCAGCCCATTCGCTATGAACACTGAAGCTTTCTTT. This codes for CASSPFAMNTEAFF.

This chain links TRBV11-2 with TRBJ2-5; the match to TRBD1 covers 10 bases. This CDR3 is built from 13 residues. Germline loops: CDR1 SGHAT, CDR2 FQNNGV. The trim removed 6 bases at V and 4 bases at J, leaving 2 bases unmatched. The CDR3 DNA is TGTGCCAGCAGTAGGACAGGGGGAGAGACCCAGTACTTC. This gives the protein CASSRTGGETQYF.

V gene TRBV7-2 combines with J gene TRBJ2-5; D uncertain. The V and J ends lost 4 bases and 4 bases respectively, with 16 bases between them. The CDR3 is made up of 15 amino acids. Germline-derived CDR1 and CDR2 are SGHTA and FQGNSA. This CDR3 reads CASSSTENRGETQYF. CDR3 DNA: TGTGCCAGCAGCTCAACCGAAAACCGCGGAGAGACCCAGTACTTC.

The V gene is TRBV11-2, the J gene TRBJ1-1, with 8 bases identical to TRBD1. CDR3 length: 13 amino acids. Germline CDR1 reads SGHAT; CDR2 reads FQNNGV. The V and J ends lost 2 bases and 5 bases, in that order; junction bases with no gene match: 1. CDR3 in amino acids: CASSLQGATEAFF. The CDR3 region has the DNA TGTGCCAGCAGCTTACAGGGGGCTACTGAAGCTTTCTTT.

The V and J genes are TRBV7-2 and TRBJ2-1; the match to TRBD2 covers 8 bases. The V and J ends lost 5 bases and 9 bases, in that order; junction bases with no gene match: 15. The CDR3 consists of 16 residues. Germline V gene data show CDR1 as SGHTA and CDR2 as FQGNSA. CDR3 sequence reads: CASSPGTRLVVGEQFF. CDR3 DNA: TGTGCCAGCAGCCCCGGGACTAGATTAGTGGTGGGTGAGCAGTTCTTC.